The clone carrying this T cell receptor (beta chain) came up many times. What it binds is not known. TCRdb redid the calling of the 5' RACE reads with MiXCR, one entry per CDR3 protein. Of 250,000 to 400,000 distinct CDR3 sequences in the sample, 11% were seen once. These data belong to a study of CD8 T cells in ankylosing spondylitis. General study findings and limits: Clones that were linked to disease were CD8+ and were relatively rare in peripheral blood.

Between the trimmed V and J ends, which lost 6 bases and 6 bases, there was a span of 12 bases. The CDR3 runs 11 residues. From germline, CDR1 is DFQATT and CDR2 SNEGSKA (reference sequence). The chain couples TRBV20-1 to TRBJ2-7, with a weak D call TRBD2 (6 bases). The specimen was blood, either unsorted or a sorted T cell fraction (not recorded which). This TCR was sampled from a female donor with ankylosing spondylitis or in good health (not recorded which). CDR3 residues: CSAPGVGEQYF. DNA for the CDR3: TGCAGTGCCCCGGGGGTGGGCGAGCAGTACTTC.